This T cell receptor (beta chain) was identified during a study of T cell changes during pregnancy in multiple sclerosis. Some clones are missing from TCRdb's copy, which holds only in-frame ones; the method was immunoSEQ multiplex PCR. Here the sample spans approximately 28,000 clones, 70% to 90% being singletons. The germline gives CDR1 SGHNT, CDR2 YYREEE (reference sequence). The CDR3 runs to 13 residues. The germline V and J ends were trimmed by 2 bases and 4 bases, with 9 bases remaining between them. The rearrangement uses TRBV5-4 and TRBJ2-5; TRBD2 might be the D (6 bases). The receptor comes from a female donor with multiple sclerosis, enrolled in a pregnancy study. The sample here was CD8+ T cells from peripheral blood mononuclear cells, taken after pregnancy. CDR3 loop: CASSFNGGETQYF. For the CDR3, the DNA is TGTGCCAGCAGCTTTAACGGGGGAGAGACCCAGTACTTC.